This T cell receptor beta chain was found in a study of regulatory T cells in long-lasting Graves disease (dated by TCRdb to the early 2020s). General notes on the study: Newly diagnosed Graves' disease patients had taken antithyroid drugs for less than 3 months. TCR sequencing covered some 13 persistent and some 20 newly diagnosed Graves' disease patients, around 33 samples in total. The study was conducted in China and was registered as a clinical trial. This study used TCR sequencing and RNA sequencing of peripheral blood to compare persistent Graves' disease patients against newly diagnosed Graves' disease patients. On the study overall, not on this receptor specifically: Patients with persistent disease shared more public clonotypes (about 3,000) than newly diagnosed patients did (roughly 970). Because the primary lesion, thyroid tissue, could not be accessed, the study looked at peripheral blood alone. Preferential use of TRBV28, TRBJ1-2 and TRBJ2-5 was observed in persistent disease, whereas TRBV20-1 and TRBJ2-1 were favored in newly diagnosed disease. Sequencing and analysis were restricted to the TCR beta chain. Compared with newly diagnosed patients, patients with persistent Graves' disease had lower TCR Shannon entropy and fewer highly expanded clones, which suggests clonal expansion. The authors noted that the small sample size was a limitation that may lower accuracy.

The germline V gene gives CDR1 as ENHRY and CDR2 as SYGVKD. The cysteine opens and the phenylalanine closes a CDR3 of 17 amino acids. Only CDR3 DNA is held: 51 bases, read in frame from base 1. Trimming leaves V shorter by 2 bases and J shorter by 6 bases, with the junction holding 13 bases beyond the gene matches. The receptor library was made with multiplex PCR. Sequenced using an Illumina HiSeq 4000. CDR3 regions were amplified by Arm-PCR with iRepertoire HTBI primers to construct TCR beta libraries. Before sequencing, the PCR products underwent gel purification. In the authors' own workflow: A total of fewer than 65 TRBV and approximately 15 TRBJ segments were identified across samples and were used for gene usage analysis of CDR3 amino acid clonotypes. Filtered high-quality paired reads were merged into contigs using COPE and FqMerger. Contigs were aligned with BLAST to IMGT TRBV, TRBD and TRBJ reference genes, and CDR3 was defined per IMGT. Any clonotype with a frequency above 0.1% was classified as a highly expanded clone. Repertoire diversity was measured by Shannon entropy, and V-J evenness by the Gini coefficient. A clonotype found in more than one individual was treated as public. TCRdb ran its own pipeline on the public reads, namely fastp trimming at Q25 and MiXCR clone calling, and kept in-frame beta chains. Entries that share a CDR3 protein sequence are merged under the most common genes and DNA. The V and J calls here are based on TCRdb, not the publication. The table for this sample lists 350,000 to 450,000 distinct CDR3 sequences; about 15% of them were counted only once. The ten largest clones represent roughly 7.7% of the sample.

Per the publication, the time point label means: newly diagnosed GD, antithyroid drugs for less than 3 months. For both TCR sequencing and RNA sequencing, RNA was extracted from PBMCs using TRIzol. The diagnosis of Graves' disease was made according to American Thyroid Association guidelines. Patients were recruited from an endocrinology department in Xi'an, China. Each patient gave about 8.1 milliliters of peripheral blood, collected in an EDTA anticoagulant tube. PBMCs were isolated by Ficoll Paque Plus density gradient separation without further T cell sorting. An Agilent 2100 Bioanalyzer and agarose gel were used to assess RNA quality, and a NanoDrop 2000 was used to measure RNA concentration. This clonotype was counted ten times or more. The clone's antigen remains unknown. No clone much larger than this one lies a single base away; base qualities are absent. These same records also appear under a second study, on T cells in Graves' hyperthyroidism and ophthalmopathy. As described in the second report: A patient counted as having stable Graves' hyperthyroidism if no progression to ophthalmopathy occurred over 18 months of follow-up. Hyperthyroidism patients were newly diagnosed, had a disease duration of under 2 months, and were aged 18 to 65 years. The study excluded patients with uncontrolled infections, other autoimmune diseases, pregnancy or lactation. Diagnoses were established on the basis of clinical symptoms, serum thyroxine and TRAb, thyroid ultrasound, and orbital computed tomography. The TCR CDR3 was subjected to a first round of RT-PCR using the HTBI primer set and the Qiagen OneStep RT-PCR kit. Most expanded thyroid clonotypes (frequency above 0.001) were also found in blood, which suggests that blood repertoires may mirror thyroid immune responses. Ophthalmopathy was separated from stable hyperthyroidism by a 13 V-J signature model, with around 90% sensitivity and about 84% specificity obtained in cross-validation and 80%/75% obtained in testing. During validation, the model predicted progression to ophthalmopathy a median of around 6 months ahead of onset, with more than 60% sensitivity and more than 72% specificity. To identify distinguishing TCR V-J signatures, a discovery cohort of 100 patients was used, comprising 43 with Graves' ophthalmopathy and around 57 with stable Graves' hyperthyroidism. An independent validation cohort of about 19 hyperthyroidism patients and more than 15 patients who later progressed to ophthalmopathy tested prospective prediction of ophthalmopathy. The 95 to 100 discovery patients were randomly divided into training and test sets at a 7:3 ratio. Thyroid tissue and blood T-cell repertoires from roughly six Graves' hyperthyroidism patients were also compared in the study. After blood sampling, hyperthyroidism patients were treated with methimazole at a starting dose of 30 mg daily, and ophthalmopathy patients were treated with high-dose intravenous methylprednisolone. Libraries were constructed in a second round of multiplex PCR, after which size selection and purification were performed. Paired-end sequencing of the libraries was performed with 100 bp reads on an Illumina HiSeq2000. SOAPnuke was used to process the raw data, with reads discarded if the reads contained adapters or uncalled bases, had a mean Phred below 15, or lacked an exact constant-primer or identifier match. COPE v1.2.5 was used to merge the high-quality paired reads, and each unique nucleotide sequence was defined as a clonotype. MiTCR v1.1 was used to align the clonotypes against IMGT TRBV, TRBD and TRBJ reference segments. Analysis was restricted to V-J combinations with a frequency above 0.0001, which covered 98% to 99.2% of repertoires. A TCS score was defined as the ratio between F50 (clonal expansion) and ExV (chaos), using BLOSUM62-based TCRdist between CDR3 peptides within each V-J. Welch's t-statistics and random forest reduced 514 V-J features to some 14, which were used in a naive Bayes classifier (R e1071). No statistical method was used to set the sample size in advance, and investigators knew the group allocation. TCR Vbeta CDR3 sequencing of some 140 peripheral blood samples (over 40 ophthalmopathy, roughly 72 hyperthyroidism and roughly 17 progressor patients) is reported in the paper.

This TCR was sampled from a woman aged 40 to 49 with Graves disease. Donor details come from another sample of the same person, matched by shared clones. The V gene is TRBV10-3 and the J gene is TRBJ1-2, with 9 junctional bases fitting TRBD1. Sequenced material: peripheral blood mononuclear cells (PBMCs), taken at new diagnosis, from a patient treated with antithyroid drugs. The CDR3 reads CAISETTNPGTGNGYTF. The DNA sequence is TGTGCCATCAGTGAGACCACCAACCCGGGGACAGGGAATGGCTACACCTTC.